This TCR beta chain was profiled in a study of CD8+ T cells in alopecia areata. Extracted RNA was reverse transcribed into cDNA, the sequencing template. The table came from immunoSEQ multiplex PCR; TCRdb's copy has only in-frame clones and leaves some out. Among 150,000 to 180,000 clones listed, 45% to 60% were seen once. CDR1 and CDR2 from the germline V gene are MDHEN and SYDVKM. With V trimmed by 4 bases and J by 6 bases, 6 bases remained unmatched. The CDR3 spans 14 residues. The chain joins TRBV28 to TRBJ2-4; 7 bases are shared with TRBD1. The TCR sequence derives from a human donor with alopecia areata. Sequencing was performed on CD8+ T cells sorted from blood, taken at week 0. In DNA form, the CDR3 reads TGTGCCAGCAGTTCCGCAGGGGGTACAAACATTCAGTACTTC. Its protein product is CASSSAGGTNIQYF. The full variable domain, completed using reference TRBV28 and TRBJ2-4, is DVKVTQSSRYLVKRTGEKVFLECVQDMDHENMFWYRQDPGLGLRLIYFSYDVKMKEKGDIPEGYSVSREKKERFSLILESASTNQTSMYLCASSSAGGTNIQYFGAGTRLSVL.